This TCR beta chain is from a study of graft-versus-host responses after intestinal transplantation. Regarding the study as a whole: Individuals who had graft-donor T cell macrochimerism had allografts that showed high graft-versus-host to host-versus-graft clonal ratios. Recipient marrow showed GvH clones, some seen first in ileum or blood.

Comments on this clone: Its antigen is as yet unknown.

The germline gives CDR1 SQVTM, CDR2 ANQGSEA. The junction had 9 bases not matched to a gene; V was cut back by 8 bases and J by 4 bases. This CDR3 spans 13 amino acids. Here immunoSEQ multiplex PCR was the method, and the copy in TCRdb shows in-frame clones only, minus some. The data hold tens of thousands of clones, with more than 80% observed a single time. This receptor was obtained from a human donor who was the organ donor for an intestinal transplant. V is TRBV29-1 and J is TRBJ2-3; 7 nucleotides match TRBD1. Sequences were derived from unstimulated CD4+ T cells sorted from spleen or lymph node cells, sampled before transplant. DNA for the CDR3: TGCAGCCTAGAAACAGGGGAAGCAGATACGCAGTATTTT. Translating it yields CSLETGEADTQYF.